This T cell receptor beta chain was recovered during a study of cytomegalovirus exposure and HLA in healthy donors. Overall study findings and caveats: Investigators reported about 160 TCR beta chains as tied to cytomegalovirus.

This clone was observed a handful of times. Antigen unknown. Researchers ran the PCR with 60 Vbeta and 13 Jbeta primers. TCRdb's copy holds only in-frame clones and misses some; the assay was immunoSEQ multiplex PCR. The sample gives about 140,000 clones, 78% of which show up once; 2.5% to 3.5% is in the top ten. Germline loops: CDR1 MDHEN, CDR2 SYDVKM. The CDR3 contains 13 residues. V was pared by 5 bases and J by 1 base, with 9 bases between. The chain combines TRBV28 with TRBJ2-7, with D possibly matching TRBD1 (6 bases). The clonotype originates from a female donor in good health and CMV-seronegative. Sequenced input: PBMCs. CDR3 sequence reads: CASSRTVSYEQYF. As DNA, the CDR3 is TGTGCCAGCAGTCGGACAGTATCCTACGAGCAGTACTTC.